The 8 T cell receptor beta chains below come from one sample, sequenced in a study of cytomegalovirus exposure and HLA in healthy donors. Here immunoSEQ multiplex PCR was the method, and the copy in TCRdb shows in-frame clones only, minus some. The sample lists fewer than 85,000 clones; roughly 94% were seen once. Material: PBMCs. Receptors were obtained from a woman aged 18 to 35 in good health and CMV-seronegative.

This sequence joins TRBV9 and TRBJ2-3; a weak D match, TRBD2 (6 bases). Germline V gene data show CDR1 as SGDLS and CDR2 as YYNGEE. There are 16 residues in the CDR3. The V gene lost 1 base and the J gene lost 0 bases, with 12 bases spanning the gap. The CDR3 is CASSVMGGPSTDTQYF. The CDR3 DNA reads TGTGCCAGCAGCGTAATGGGGGGACCTAGCACAGATACGCAGTATTTT. Using reference TRBV9 and TRBJ2-3 for the parts outside the CDR3, the full variable domain is DSGVTQTPKHLITATGQRVTLRCSPRSGDLSVYWYQQSLDQGLQFLIQYYNGEERAKGNILERFSAQQFPDLHSELNLSSLELGDSALYFCASSVMGGPSTDTQYFGPGTRLTVL.

In its sample, this clone ranks as medium-sized. The rearrangement uses TRBV5-1 and TRBJ2-1; weak D call: TRBD1 (5 bases). Germline V gene lookup returns CDR1 SGHRS and CDR2 YFSETQ. V lost 0 bases, J lost 8 bases, and 12 bases lay in between. The CDR3 is made up of 14 amino acids. The chain's CDR3 is CASSLVQAGDEQFF. Written as DNA, the CDR3 is TGCGCCAGCAGCTTGGTACAGGCAGGCGATGAGCAGTTCTTC. Complete variable domain (other parts from reference TRBV5-1 and TRBJ2-1): KAGVTQTPRYLIKTRGQQVTLSCSPISGHRSVSWYQQTPGQGLQFLFEYFSETQRNKGNFPGRFSGRQFSNSRSEMNVSTLELGDSALYLCASSLVQAGDEQFFGPGTRLTVL.

The CDR3 region has the DNA TGTGCCAGTAGTATCGTCGCGGGACAGGGGGACGAGCAGTACTTC. It translates to CASSIVAGQGDEQYF. V usage is TRBV19 and J usage is TRBJ2-7, with 11 bases matching TRBD1. Germline loops: CDR1 LNHDA, CDR2 SQIVND (reference sequence). This CDR3 comprises 15 residues. V lost 3 bases, J lost 5 bases, and 6 bases stayed unmatched.

J is TRBJ2-3 and V is TRBV5-4, with D possibly matching TRBD2 (7 bases). V lost 1 base and J lost 1, with 16 bases in between. This CDR3 has 17 amino acids. Germline-derived CDR1 and CDR2 are SGHNT and YYREEE (reference sequence). CDR3 nucleotide sequence: TGTGCCAGCAGCTTGCCAAGGGGGGGGCGAGGCACAGATACGCAGTATTTT. Translated, it gives CASSLPRGGRGTDTQYF.

V is TRBV28 and J is TRBJ1-1; D may be TRBD1 (6 bases). The ends were cut back, 2 bases at V and 11 bases at J, with 18 bases in the middle. The CDR3 has 14 residues. CDR1 is MDHEN, CDR2 SYDVKM, per germline. The CDR3 loop is CASSLGIGTRFAFF. For the CDR3, the DNA is TGTGCCAGCAGTTTAGGGATTGGGACACGGTTTGCTTTCTTT.

V and J are TRBV7-6 and TRBJ1-2, with 12 nucleotides matching TRBD1. V gave up 5 bases and J gave up 7 bases; unmatched junction bases: 2. The germline V gene encodes CDR1 SGHVS and CDR2 FNYEAQ. The CDR3 sequence is 13 residues long. This CDR3 is CASSRGQGAGYTF. The CDR3 coding sequence is TGTGCCAGCAGCCGGGGACAGGGGGCTGGCTACACCTTC.

The chain employs TRBV5-1 and TRBJ1-3, with D perhaps TRBD1 (5 bases). Germline assignment: CDR1 SGHRS and CDR2 YFSETQ. This CDR3 is built from 15 residues. V was shortened by 4 bases and J by 2 bases, with 13 bases between the two germline ends. CDR3 region: CASSREGVAGNTIYF. The DNA of the CDR3 is TGCGCCAGCAGCCGCGAAGGGGTCGCTGGAAACACCATATATTTT.

The gene calls are TRBV5-1 and TRBJ2-2; D may be TRBD1 (6 bases). V lost 0 bases and J lost 4, with 10 bases in between. Per the germline V gene, CDR1 is SGHRS and CDR2 is YFSETQ. The CDR3 runs to 15 residues. CDR3 sequence reads: CASSLARGLTGELFF. The CDR3 coding sequence is TGCGCCAGCAGCTTGGCCAGGGGCCTCACCGGGGAGCTGTTTTTT.